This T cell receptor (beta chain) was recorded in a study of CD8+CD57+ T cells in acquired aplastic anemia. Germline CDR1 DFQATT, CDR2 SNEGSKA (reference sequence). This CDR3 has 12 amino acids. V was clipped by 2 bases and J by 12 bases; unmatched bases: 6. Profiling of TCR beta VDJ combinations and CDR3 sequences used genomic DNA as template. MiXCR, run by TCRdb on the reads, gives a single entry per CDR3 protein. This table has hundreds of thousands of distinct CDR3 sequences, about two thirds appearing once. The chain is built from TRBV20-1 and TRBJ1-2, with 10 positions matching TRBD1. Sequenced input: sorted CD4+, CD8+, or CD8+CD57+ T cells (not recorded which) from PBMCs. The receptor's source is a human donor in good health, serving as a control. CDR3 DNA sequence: TGCAGTGCTAGACCCGGGACAGGGGCACACACCTTC. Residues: CSARPGTGAHTF.